The present TCR beta chain was sequenced within a study of T cells expressing NK-cell markers. Across the study: Investigators obtained TCR beta repertoires from sorted CD3+CD56+NKG2C+, CD3+CD56+NKG2C- and CD3+CD56-NKG2C+ T cells. Study-wide results and caveats: HCMV specificity of expanded NKG2C+ T cell clones remained unclear.

TCRdb reprocessed the 5' RACE reads and reports one entry per CDR3 protein, with no DNA. In all, the sample yields about 30,000 distinct CDR3 sequences. About this clonotype itself: What it recognizes is unknown.

The CDR3 extends over 18 amino acids. CDR1 MDHEN and CDR2 SYDVKM come from the germline V gene. The sequence came from a woman aged 18 to 69 in good health. The sequencing sample was made of blood T cells: a sorted CD56 or NKG2C T cell subset, CD4+ or CD8+ T cells, or bulk PBMC T cells (not recorded which). The V and J genes are TRBV28 and TRBJ2-4; TCRdb calls TRBD1, which cannot be checked without DNA. This chain's CDR3 is CASSPPSSSVRAKNIQYF.